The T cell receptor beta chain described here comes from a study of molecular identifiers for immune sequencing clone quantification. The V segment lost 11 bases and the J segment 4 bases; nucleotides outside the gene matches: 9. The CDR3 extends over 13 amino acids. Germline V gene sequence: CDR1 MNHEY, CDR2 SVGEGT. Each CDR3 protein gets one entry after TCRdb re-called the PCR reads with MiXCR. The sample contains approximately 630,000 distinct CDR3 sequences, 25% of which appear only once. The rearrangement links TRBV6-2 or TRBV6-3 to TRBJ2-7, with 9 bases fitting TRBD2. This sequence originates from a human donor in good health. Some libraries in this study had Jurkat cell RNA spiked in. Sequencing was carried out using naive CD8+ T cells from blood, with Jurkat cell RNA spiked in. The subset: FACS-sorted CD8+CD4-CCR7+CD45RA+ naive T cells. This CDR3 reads CAVAASGVYEQYF. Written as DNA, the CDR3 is TGTGCCGTTGCGGCTAGCGGGGTATACGAGCAGTACTTC.